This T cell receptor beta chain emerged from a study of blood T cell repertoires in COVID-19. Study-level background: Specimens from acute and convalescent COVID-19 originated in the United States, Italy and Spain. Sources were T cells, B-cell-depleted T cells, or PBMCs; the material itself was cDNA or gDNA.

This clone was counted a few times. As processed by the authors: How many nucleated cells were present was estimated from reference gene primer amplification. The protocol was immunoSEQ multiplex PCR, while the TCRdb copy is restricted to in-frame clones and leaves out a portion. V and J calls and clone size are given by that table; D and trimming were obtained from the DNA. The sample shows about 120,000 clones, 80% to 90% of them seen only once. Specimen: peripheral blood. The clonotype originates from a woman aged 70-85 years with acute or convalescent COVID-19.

CDR3 region: CASSRTGPPLHF. CDR3 coding DNA: TGTGCCAGCAGCCGGACAGGGCCACCCCTCCACTTT. The chain employs TRBV2 and TRBJ1-6, with 8 bases aligning to TRBD1. The germline CDR1 and CDR2 sequences are SNHLY and FYNNEI. The ends lost 6 bases at V and 11 bases at J; junction bases unmatched: 3. CDR3 length: 12 residues.